This TCR beta chain was captured in a study of T cells in localized non-small cell lung cancer. Overall study results and limits: Prolonged overall survival went with higher T cell density in the blood. Turning up in adjacent lung were a median about 61 of the top 100 tumor clones. Sequence data derive from only one tumor region, so heterogeneity remains possible. Clonality of T cells reached its maximum in uninvolved adjacent lung, surpassing tumor.

Sequencing was performed with immunoSEQ multiplex PCR; in TCRdb, only in-frame clones are kept and a portion is missing. The sample records under 1,000 clones, around 28% being singletons. Comments on this clone: Its antigen is unidentified.

Sequenced material: lung tumor tissue, taken before any cancer treatment. This sequence was found in a female donor at least 60 years old with stage III squamous cell lung carcinoma.

CDR3 in amino acids: CAWSAVASGANVLTF. For the CDR3, the DNA is TGTGCCTGGAGCGCCGTTGCGTCTGGGGCCAACGTCCTGACTTTC. The gene calls are TRBV30 and TRBJ2-6; the D is unclear. Germline V gene data show CDR1 as GTSNPN and CDR2 as SVGIG (reference sequence). The V gene lost 3 bases and the J gene lost 1 base, with 10 bases spanning the gap. The CDR3 spans 15 residues.